This TCR beta chain is from a study of shared clonotypes between healthy human individuals. Overall study results and limits: The sampled material consisted only of blood, and tissue repertoires are likely to differ. A limitation of the genetic and exposure-history diversity represented arose from few donors.

In the case of this clone: As yet, its antigen is unknown.

All donors were healthy HIV-negative adults lacking recent acute infections or vaccinations. Germline CDR1 SGDLS, CDR2 YYNGEE. The CDR3 has 13 amino acids. Trimming took off 7 bases at V and 4 bases at J, with 11 bases between the two ends. Per the study methods: With immunoSEQ giving junction-only sequences and no quality scores, filtering differed. The repertoire was sequenced with immunoSEQ multiplex PCR; TCRdb's copy has only in-frame clones and lacks some. V, J and clone size are those of that table, while D and trimming were read from the DNA. The sample includes 300,000 to 400,000 clones, over 75% of them seen just once.

Sequenced: memory CD8+ T cells sorted from blood. Subset indicated: CD45RO+ cells pooled with CCR7-negative TemRA cells. The sequence was obtained from a man aged 18 to 29 in good health. The J gene is TRBJ1-4, the V gene TRBV9; D is perhaps TRBD1 (5 bases). CDR3 sequence (DNA): TGTGCCAGCCGTCGGGGGGATAATGAAAAACTGTTTTTT. Translating it yields CASRRGDNEKLFF.